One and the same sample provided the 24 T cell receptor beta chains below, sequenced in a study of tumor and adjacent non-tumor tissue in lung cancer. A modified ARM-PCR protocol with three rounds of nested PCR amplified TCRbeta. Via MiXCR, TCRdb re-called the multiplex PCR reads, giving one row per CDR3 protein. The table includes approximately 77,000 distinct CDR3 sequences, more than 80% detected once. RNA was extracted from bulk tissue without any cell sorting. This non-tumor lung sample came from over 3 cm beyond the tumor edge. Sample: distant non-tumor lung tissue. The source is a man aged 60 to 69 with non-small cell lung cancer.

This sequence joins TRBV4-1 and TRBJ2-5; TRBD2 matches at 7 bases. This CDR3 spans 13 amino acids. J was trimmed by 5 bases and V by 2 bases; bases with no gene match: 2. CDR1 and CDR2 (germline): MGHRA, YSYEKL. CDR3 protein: CASSQPGRETQYF. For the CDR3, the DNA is TGCGCCAGCAGCCAACCCGGGAGGGAGACCCAGTACTTC.

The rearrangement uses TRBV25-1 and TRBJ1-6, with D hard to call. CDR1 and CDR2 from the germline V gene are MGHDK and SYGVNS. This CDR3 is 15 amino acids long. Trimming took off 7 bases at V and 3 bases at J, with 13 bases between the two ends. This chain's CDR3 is CASKAGGIYNSPLHF. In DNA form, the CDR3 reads TGTGCCAGCAAGGCCGGTGGCATCTATAATTCACCCCTCCACTTT.

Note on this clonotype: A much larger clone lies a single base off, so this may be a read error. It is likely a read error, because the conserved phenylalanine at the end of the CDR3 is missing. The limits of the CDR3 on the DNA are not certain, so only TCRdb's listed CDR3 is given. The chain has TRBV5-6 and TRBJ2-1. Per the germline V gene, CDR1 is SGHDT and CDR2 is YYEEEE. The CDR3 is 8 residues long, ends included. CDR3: CASTLVQS.

DNA of the CDR3: TGCAGTGCTATTCACCCCCAAGGAGCAGATACGCAGTATTTT. Protein sequence: CSAIHPQGADTQYF. The chain has TRBV20-1 and TRBJ2-3, with D unclear. The CDR3 has 14 amino acids. Germline CDR1 is DFQATT and CDR2 is SNEGSKA (reference sequence). Trimming took off 4 bases at V and 4 bases at J, with 15 bases between the two ends.

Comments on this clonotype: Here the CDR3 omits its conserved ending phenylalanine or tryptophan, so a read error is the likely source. As DNA, the CDR3 is TGTGCCAGCACCTTTCAGGGGGCATATACGCAGTATTCT. Translation gives CASTFQGAYTQYS. This chain uses TRBV11-3 with TRBJ2-3, with 8 bases that match TRBD1. Germline CDR1 is SGHNT and CDR2 is YENEEA. V lost 7 bases and J lost 7; bases outside the gene matches: 7. The CDR3 covers 13 residues.

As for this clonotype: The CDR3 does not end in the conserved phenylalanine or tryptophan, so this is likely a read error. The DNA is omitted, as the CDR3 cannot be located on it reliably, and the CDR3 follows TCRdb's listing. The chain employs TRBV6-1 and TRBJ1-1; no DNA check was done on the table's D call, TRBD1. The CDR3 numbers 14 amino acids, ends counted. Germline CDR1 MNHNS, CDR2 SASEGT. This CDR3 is CASSEDRGDTETSI.

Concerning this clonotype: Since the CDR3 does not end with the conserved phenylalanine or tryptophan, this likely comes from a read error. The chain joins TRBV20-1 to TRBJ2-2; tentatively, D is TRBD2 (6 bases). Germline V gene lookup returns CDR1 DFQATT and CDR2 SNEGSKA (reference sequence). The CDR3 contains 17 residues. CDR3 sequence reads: CSAGASGGGSNTGELFY. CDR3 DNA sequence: TGCAGTGCTGGAGCTTCGGGTGGGGGGAGTAACACTGGGGAGCTGTTTTAT.

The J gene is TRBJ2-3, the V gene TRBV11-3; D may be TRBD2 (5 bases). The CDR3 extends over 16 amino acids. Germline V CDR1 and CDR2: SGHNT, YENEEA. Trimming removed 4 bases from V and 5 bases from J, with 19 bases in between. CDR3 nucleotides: TGTGCCAGCAGCTCCGGACTCTTAAGTGGCAGAGATACGCAGTATTTT. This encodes CASSSGLLSGRDTQYF.

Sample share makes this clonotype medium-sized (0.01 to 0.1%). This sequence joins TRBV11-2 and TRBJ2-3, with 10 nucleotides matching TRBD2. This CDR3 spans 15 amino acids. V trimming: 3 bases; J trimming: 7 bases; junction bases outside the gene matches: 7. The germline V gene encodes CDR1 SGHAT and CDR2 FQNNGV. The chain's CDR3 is CASSFPSGGAYTQYF. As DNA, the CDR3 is TGTGCCAGCAGCTTTCCCAGCGGGGGGGCATATACGCAGTATTTT.

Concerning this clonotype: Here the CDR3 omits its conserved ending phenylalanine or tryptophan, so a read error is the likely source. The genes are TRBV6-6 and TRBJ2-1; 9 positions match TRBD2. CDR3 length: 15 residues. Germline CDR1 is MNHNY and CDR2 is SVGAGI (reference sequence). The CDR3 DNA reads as TGTGACAGGAGTTGGGGCGGGGGGGTCTACAATGAGCAGTTCTCC. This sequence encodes CDRSWGGGVYNEQFS.

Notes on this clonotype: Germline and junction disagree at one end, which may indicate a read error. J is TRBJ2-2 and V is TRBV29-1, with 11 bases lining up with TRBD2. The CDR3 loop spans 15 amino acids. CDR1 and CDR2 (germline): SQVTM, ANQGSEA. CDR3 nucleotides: TGCAGTGTGACCAGGACTAGCGGGTTCACCGGGGAGCAGTTTTTT. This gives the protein CSVTRTSGFTGEQFF.

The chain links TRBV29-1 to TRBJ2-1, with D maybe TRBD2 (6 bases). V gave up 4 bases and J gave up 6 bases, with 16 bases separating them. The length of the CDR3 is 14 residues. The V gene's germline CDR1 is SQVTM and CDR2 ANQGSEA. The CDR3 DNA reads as TGCAGCGTTGTAGAGGGAGGAGCACGCAATGAGCAGTTCTTC. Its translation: CSVVEGGARNEQFF.

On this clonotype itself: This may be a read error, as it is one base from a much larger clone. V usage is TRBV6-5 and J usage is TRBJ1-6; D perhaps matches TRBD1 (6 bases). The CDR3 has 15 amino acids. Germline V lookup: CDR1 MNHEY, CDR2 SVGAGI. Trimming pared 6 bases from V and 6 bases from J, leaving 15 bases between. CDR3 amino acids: CASSTTRTVNSPLHF. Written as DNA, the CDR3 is TGTGCCAGCAGCACAACCAGGACAGTTAATTCACCCCTCCACTTT.

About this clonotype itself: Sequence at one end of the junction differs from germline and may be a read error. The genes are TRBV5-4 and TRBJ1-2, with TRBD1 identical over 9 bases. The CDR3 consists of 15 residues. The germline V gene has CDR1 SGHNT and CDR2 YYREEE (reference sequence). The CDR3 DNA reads TGTGCCAGCACCCCTGGAGAACAGGGGGCGTATGGCTACACCTTT. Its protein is CASTPGEQGAYGYTF.

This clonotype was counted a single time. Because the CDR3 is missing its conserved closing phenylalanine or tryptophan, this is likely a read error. CDR3 bases: TGTACCAGCAGTGGACTTCAAGGTTCACCCCTCCACGTT. This sequence encodes CTSSGLQGSPLHV. This chain joins TRBV6-1 and TRBJ1-6; D ambiguous. Germline CDR1 MNHNS, CDR2 SASEGT. The CDR3 spans 13 residues.

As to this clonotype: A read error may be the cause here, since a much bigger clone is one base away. CDR3 sequence: CAISHSPGQPQHF. CDR3 DNA sequence: TGTGCCATCAGCCACTCTCCGGGTCAGCCCCAGCATTTT. This sequence joins TRBV7-9 and TRBJ1-5; D uncertain. The germline V gene encodes CDR1 SEHNR and CDR2 FQNEAQ (reference sequence). This CDR3 spans 13 amino acids. Looking up the rest from reference TRBV7-9 and TRBJ1-5 gives the full variable domain: DTGVSQNPRHKITKRGQNVTFRCDPISEHNRLYWYRQTLGQGPEFLTYFQNEAQLEKSRLLSDRFSAERPKGSFSTLEIQRTEQGDSAMYLCAISHSPGQPQHFGDGTRLSIL.

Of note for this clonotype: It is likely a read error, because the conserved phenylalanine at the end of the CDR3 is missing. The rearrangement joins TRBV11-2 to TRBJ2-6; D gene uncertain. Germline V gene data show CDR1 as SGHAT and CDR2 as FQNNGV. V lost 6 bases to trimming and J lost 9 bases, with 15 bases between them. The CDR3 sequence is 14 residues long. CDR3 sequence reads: CASSPIPVVNVLTL. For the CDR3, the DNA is TGTGCCAGCAGTCCTATCCCTGTGGTCAACGTCCTGACTCTC.

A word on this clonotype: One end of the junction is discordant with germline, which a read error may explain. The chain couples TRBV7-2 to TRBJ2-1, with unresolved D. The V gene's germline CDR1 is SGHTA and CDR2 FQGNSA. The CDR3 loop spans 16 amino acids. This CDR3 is CVSNTAGANSRNEHFF. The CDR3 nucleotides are TGTGTCAGCAATACGGCAGGAGCCAACTCCCGCAATGAGCACTTCTTC. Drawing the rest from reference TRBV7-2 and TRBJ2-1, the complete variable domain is GAGVSQSPSNKVTEKGKDVELRCDPISGHTALYWYRQSLGQGLEFLIYFQGNSAPDKSGLPSDRFSAERTGGSVSTLTIQRTQQEDSAVYLCVSNTAGANSRNEHFFGPGTRLTVL.

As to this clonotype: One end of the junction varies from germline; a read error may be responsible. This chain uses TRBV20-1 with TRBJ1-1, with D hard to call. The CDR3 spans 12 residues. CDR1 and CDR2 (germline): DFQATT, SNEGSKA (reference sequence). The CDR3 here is CSTSVGELRAFF. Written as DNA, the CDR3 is TGCAGTACTAGTGTCGGAGAACTGAGGGCTTTCTTT.

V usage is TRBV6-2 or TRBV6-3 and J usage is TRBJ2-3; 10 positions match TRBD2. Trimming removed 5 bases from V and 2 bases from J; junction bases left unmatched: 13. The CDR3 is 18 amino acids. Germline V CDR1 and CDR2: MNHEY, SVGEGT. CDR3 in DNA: TGTGCCAGCAGTGACGATGGGTTACTAGCGGGGTACACAGATACGCAGTATTTT. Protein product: CASSDDGLLAGYTDTQYF.

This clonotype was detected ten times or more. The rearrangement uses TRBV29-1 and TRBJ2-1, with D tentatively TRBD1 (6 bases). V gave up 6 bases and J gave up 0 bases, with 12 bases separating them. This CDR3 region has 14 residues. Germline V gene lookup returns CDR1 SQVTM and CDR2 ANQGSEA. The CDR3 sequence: CSVGQLSSYNEQFF. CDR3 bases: TGCAGCGTCGGACAGTTAAGCTCCTACAATGAGCAGTTCTTC.

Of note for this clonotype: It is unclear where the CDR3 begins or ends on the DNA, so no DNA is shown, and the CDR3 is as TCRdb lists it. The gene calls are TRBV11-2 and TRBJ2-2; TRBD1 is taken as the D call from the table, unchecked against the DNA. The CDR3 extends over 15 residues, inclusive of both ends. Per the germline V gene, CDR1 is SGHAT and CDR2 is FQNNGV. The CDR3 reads CACSSTGIITGSCFF.

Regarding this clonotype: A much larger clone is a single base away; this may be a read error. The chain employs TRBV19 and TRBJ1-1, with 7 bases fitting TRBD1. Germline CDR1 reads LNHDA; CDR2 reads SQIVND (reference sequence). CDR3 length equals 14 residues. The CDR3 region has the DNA TGTGCCAGTAGCCGACAGGGAAGGGGCACTAAAGCTTTCTTT. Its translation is CASSRQGRGTKAFF. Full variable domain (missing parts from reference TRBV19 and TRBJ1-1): DGGITQSPKYLFRKEGQNVTLSCEQNLNHDAMYWYRQDPGQGLRLIYYSQIVNDFQKGDIAEGYSVSREKKESFPLTVTSAQKNPTAFYLCASSRQGRGTKAFFGQGTRLTVV.

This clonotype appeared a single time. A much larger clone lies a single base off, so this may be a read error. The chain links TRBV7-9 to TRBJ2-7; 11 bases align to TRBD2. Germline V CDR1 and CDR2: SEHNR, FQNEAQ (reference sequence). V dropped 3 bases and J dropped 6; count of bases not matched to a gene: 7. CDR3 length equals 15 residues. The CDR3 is CASSFLAGGTSEQYF. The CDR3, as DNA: TGTGCCAGCAGCTTCCTAGCGGGGGGCACTTCCGAGCAGTACTTC.